Below are 26 T cell receptor gamma chains sequenced from a single sample in a study of Vδ1+ human thymocytes. Study outcomes and limitations: Highly polyclonal TRG and TRD repertoires with Gaussian CDR3 length distributions appeared in thymus.

The template was reverse-transcribed extracted RNA. Pooled V-gene forward primers with one constant-region reverse primer generated the CDR3 amplicons by multiplex PCR. TCRdb fed the multiplex PCR reads into CATT to redo clone calling. The sample has 9,000 to 13,000 gamma-chain clones, about 46% seen once. The antigens these receptors bind are not known. The sequencing input was Vdelta1+ gamma-delta thymocytes from the thymus. Subset defined: FACS-sorted CD3+ TCRalphabeta- TCRVdelta1+ TCRVdelta2- thymocytes. The receptor source for this set is a boy younger than two who had congenital heart surgery.

The sample holds a few counts of this clone. The chain has TRGV9 and TRGJP. The V segment lost 5 bases and the J segment 7 bases; nucleotides outside the gene matches: 14. CDR1 is GITISATS, CDR2 ISYDGTV, per germline (reference sequence). This CDR3 has 18 amino acids. This CDR3 reads CALWGRWMWELGKKIKVF. The CDR3 bases are TGTGCCTTGTGGGGAAGATGGATGTGGGAGTTGGGCAAAAAAATCAAGGTATTT.

The sample holds a few counts of this clone. The V and J genes are TRGV3 and TRGJ1 or TRGJ2. CDR3 length: 15 residues. With 0 bases clipped from V and 2 bases from J, the junction kept 7 bases outside the gene matches. The V gene's germline CDR1 is VTNTFY and CDR2 YDVSTARD (reference sequence). CDR3 sequence: CATWDRHGDYYKKLF. Written as DNA, the CDR3 is TGTGCCACCTGGGACAGGCATGGGGATTATTATAAGAAACTCTTT.

The chain couples TRGV9 to TRGJ1 or TRGJ2. Assignment of the J gene here rests on matching the DNA to germline, because TCRdb gives none. The germline CDR1 and CDR2 sequences are GITISATS and ISYDGTV (reference sequence). The trim removed 1 base at V and 3 bases at J, leaving 6 bases unmatched. This CDR3 has 14 amino acids. For the CDR3, the DNA is TGTGCCTTGTGGGAGGTTGCACTTTATTATAAGAAACTCTTT. It specifies CALWEVALYYKKLF.

There are a few counts of this clone. A clone one base away is much larger, so this may be a read error. The gene calls are TRGV9 and TRGJ1 or TRGJ2. The CDR3 runs 12 residues. CDR1 is GITISATS and CDR2 is ISYDGTV in the germline V gene (reference sequence). DNA of the CDR3: TGTGCCTTGTTGGAGGTGCACTATAAGAAACTCTTT. Encoded protein: CALLEVHYKKLF.

The gene calls are TRGV5 and TRGJ1 or TRGJ2. Here the J gene was assigned by germline matching of the DNA, as TCRdb has none. Germline CDR1 VINAFY, CDR2 YDVSNSKD. The CDR3 runs 12 residues. With V trimmed by 2 bases and J by 9 bases, 7 bases remained unmatched. CDR3 DNA sequence: TGTGCCACCTGGGACACCCGCTCTAAGAAACTCTTT. Translating gives CATWDTRSKKLF.

V and J are TRGV5 and TRGJ1 or TRGJ2. The J gene, left out of TCRdb, was set here by checking the DNA against germline. Losses at the gene ends were 3 bases for V and 8 bases for J; bases not matched to a gene: 7. Germline CDR1 is VINAFY and CDR2 is YDVSNSKD. The CDR3 has 12 residues. The CDR3 DNA reads TGTGCCACCTGGGACCTGGTGCATAAGAAACTCTTT. This codes for CATWDLVHKKLF.

The chain carries TRGV9 and TRGJ1 or TRGJ2. The J segment lost 9 bases and the V segment lost 0 bases, leaving 8 bases of the junction unmatched. The CDR3 spans 13 residues. The V gene's germline CDR1 is GITISATS and CDR2 ISYDGTV (reference sequence). CDR3: CALWEVRCSKKLF. DNA of the CDR3: TGTGCCTTGTGGGAGGTGCGGTGTAGTAAGAAACTCTTT.

As concerns this clone: Other DNA sequences from this sample encode an identical CDR3 as well. This sequence joins TRGV3 and TRGJ1 or TRGJ2. The J gene is not listed in TCRdb, so it was assigned here from a DNA match to germline. The CDR3 runs 14 residues. With V trimmed by 1 base and J by 0 bases, 3 bases remained unmatched. Germline V gene sequence: CDR1 VTNTFY, CDR2 YDVSTARD (reference sequence). The CDR3 bases are TGTGCCACCTGGGACAGCACGAATTATTATAAGAAACTCTTT. It encodes CATWDSTNYYKKLF.

With respect to this clone: The same CDR3 arises from other DNA sequences in this sample as well. The chain recombines TRGV3 with TRGJ1 or TRGJ2. CDR1 is VTNTFY and CDR2 is YDVSTARD in the germline V gene (reference sequence). J was trimmed by 4 bases and V by 1 base; bases with no gene match: 1. The CDR3 sequence is 12 residues long. CDR3 region: CATWDSYYKKLF. The DNA for the CDR3 is TGTGCCACCTGGGACAGCTATTATAAGAAACTCTTT.

The chain is built from TRGV4 and TRGJ1 or TRGJ2. The J gene was not available in TCRdb and was assigned here by matching the DNA to germline segments. J was trimmed by 12 bases and V by 3 bases; bases with no gene match: 5. The CDR3 contains 10 residues. Germline V gene sequence: CDR1 EGSTGY, CDR2 YDSYTSSV. CDR3 in amino acids: CATWDTGKLF. The CDR3 nucleotides are TGTGCCACCTGGGATACCGGGAAACTCTTT.

This clone turned up a few times. The chain has TRGV9 and TRGJ1 or TRGJ2. The V gene end was trimmed by 1 base and the J gene end by 6 bases; junction bases not matched to a gene: 9. The CDR3 is made up of 14 amino acids. The germline gives CDR1 GITISATS, CDR2 ISYDGTV (reference sequence). CDR3 amino acids: CALWEVFPSYKKLF. The DNA of the CDR3 is TGTGCCTTGTGGGAGGTTTTTCCTTCTTATAAGAAACTCTTT.

This clone was seen a handful of times. The V call is TRGV9, the J call TRGJP. With 3 bases clipped from V and 4 bases from J, the junction kept 0 bases outside the gene matches. CDR3 length: 15 residues. CDR1 is GITISATS, CDR2 ISYDGTV, per germline (reference sequence). The CDR3 reads CALWEQELGKKIKVF. Written as DNA, the CDR3 is TGTGCCTTGTGGGAGCAAGAGTTGGGCAAAAAAATCAAGGTATTT.

This sequence joins TRGV9 and TRGJ1 or TRGJ2. This CDR3 has 17 amino acids. V shed 0 bases and J 0 bases; nucleotides not matched to a gene: 11. Looked up from germline, CDR1 is GITISATS and CDR2 is ISYDGTV (reference sequence). The CDR3 nucleotides read TGTGCCTTGTGGGAGGTGCAAGTTGGTCCGAATTATTATAAGAAACTCTTT. Translated, it gives CALWEVQVGPNYYKKLF.

This clone has just a few counts. The junction does not match germline at one end; this may be a read error. This sequence joins TRGV4 and TRGJ1 or TRGJ2. The CDR3 is 13 amino acids. Germline V gives CDR1 EGSTGY, CDR2 YDSYTSSV. CDR3: CATWDPGYYKKLF. The CDR3 nucleotides read TGTGCCACCTGGGACCCTGGGTATTATAAGAAGCTCTTT.

This chain connects TRGV3 to TRGJ1 or TRGJ2. Matching the DNA to germline supplied the J gene, which TCRdb does not give. The CDR3 runs 15 residues. V lost 0 bases to trimming and J lost 0 bases; unmatched junction nucleotides: 5. CDR1 VTNTFY and CDR2 YDVSTARD come from the germline V gene (reference sequence). The CDR3 DNA follows: TGTGCCACCTGGGACAGGCAGGCGAATTATTATAAGAAACTCTTT. The encoded protein is CATWDRQANYYKKLF.

The chain is built from TRGV3 and TRGJ1 or TRGJ2. The J gene is absent in TCRdb and was assigned here via DNA matching to germline. J lost 3 bases, V lost 0 bases, and 8 bases had no gene match. Looked up from germline, CDR1 is VTNTFY and CDR2 is YDVSTARD (reference sequence). The CDR3 contains 15 residues. The CDR3 reads CATWDRGKLYYKKLF. In DNA form, the CDR3 reads TGTGCCACCTGGGACAGGGGCAAGCTTTATTATAAGAAACTCTTT.

This clone showed up just once. This sequence joins TRGV3 and TRGJ1 or TRGJ2. TCRdb carries no J gene annotation; the J gene was assigned here by matching the DNA with germline. The CDR3 extends over 13 amino acids. The V gene end was trimmed by 0 bases and the J gene end by 8 bases; junction bases not matched to a gene: 7. Germline CDR1 VTNTFY, CDR2 YDVSTARD (reference sequence). For the CDR3, the DNA is TGTGCCACCTGGGACAGGCCGGTGGATAAGAAACTCTTT. This gives the protein CATWDRPVDKKLF.

This clone has just one count. The chain recombines TRGV9 with TRGJP. TCRdb carries no J gene annotation; the J gene was assigned here by matching the DNA with germline. Germline V gene data show CDR1 as GITISATS and CDR2 as ISYDGTV (reference sequence). The V gene end was trimmed by 0 bases and the J gene end by 7 bases; junction bases not matched to a gene: 12. The CDR3 is 19 residues long. CDR3 amino acids: CALWEVRLAMELGKKIKVF. CDR3 sequence (DNA): TGTGCCTTGTGGGAGGTGCGTCTAGCTATGGAGTTGGGCAAAAAAATCAAGGTATTT.

This clone was observed a handful of times. J is TRGJ1 or TRGJ2 and V is TRGV4. From germline, CDR1 is EGSTGY and CDR2 YDSYTSSV. CDR3 size: 10 residues. The trim removed 4 bases at V and 11 bases at J, leaving 5 bases unmatched. CDR3 amino acids: CATWEKEKLF. The CDR3 DNA reads TGTGCCACCTGGGAAAAGGAGAAACTCTTT.

The V and J genes are TRGV5 and TRGJP2. The CDR3 covers 14 residues. After removal of 0 bases from V and 5 bases from J, the junction contained 3 bases not matched to a gene. Germline V CDR1 and CDR2: VINAFY, YDVSNSKD. The CDR3 reads CATWDRHSDWIKTF. CDR3 in DNA: TGTGCCACCTGGGACAGGCACAGTGATTGGATCAAGACGTTT.

The rearrangement joins TRGV3 to TRGJ1 or TRGJ2. TCRdb carries no J gene annotation; the J gene was assigned here by matching the DNA with germline. V was clipped by 2 bases and J by 6 bases; unmatched bases: 7. The CDR3 extends over 13 amino acids. CDR1 VTNTFY and CDR2 YDVSTARD come from the germline V gene (reference sequence). This CDR3 is CATWDTPPYKKLF. The CDR3 nucleotides read TGTGCCACCTGGGACACGCCCCCTTATAAGAAACTCTTT.

The chain carries TRGV2 and TRGJ1 or TRGJ2. TCRdb leaves out the J gene; it was filled in here by matching the DNA to germline. V was pared by 0 bases and J by 4 bases, with 6 bases of the junction left unmatched. The germline gives CDR1 EGSNGY, CDR2 YDSYNSKV. This CDR3 spans 14 amino acids. The CDR3 DNA reads as TGTGCCACCTGGGACGGGCATAGGTATTATAAGAAACTCTTT. Protein sequence: CATWDGHRYYKKLF.

The chain employs TRGV9 and TRGJP2. Germline lookup yields CDR1 GITISATS and CDR2 ISYDGTV (reference sequence). This CDR3 region has 14 residues. The V gene end was trimmed by 0 bases and the J gene end by 10 bases; junction bases not matched to a gene: 8. The chain's CDR3 is CALWEVHEIWIKTF. CDR3 coding DNA: TGTGCCTTGTGGGAGGTGCATGAGATTTGGATCAAGACGTTT.

This clone turned up a few times. V is TRGV5 and J is TRGJ1 or TRGJ2. The CDR3 has 14 amino acids. CDR1 is VINAFY, CDR2 YDVSNSKD, per germline. V gave up 3 bases and J gave up 3 bases; unmatched junction bases: 8. The CDR3 nucleotides read TGTGCCACCTGGGACCCTCTAGGTTATTATAAGAAACTCTTT. Amino acid sequence: CATWDPLGYYKKLF.

The J gene is TRGJ1 or TRGJ2, the V gene TRGV5. TCRdb offers no J gene call, so here the DNA was matched to germline to obtain one. Per the germline V gene, CDR1 is VINAFY and CDR2 is YDVSNSKD. V lost 0 bases, J lost 9 bases, and 2 bases stayed unmatched. CDR3 length equals 11 residues. The CDR3 nucleotides read TGTGCCACCTGGGACAGGTCTAAGAAACTCTTT. Protein: CATWDRSKKLF.

This chain connects TRGV9 to TRGJ1 or TRGJ2. Germline CDR1 is GITISATS and CDR2 is ISYDGTV (reference sequence). The CDR3 consists of 14 residues. V lost 0 bases to trimming and J lost 5 bases; unmatched junction nucleotides: 7. CDR3: CALWEVRVDYKKLF. For the CDR3, the DNA is TGTGCCTTGTGGGAGGTGAGGGTGGATTATAAGAAACTCTTT.